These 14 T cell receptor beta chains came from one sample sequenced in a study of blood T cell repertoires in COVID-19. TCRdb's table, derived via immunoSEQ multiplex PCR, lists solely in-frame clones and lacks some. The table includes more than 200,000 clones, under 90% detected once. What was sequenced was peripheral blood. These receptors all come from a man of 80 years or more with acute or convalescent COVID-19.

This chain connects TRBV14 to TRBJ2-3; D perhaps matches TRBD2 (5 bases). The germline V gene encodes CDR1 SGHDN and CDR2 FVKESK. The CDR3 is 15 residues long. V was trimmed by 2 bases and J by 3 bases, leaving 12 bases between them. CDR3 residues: CASSQISRRTDTQYF. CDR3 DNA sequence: TGTGCCAGCAGCCAAATCTCTCGGAGGACAGATACGCAGTATTTT.

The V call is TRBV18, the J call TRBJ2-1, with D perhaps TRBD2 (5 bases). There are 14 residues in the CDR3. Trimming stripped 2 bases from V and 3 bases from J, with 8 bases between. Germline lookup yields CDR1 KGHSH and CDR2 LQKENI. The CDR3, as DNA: TGTGCCAGCTCACCAAATGAGGGCTACAATGAGCAGTTCTTC. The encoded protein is CASSPNEGYNEQFF. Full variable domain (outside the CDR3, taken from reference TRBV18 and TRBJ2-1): NAGVMQNPRHLVRRRGQEARLRCSPMKGHSHVYWYRQLPEEGLKFMVYLQKENIIDESGMPKERFSAEFPKEGPSILRIQQVVRGDSAAYFCASSPNEGYNEQFFGPGTRLTVL.

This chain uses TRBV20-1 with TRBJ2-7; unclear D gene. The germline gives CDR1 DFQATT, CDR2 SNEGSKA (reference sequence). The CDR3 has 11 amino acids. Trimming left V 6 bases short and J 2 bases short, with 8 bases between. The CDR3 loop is CSAPGPYEQYF. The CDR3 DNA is TGCAGTGCCCCGGGTCCCTACGAGCAGTACTTC.

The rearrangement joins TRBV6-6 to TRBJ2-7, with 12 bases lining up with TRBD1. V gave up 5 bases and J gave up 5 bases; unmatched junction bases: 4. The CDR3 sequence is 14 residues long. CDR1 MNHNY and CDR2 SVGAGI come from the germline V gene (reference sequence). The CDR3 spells CASSTGQGAHEQYF. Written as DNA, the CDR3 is TGTGCCAGCAGTACGGGACAGGGGGCCCACGAGCAGTACTTC.

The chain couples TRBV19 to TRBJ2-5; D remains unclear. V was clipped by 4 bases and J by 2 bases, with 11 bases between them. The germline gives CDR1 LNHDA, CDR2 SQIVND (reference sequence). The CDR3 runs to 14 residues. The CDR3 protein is CASSNQVRQETQYF. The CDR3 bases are TGTGCCAGTAGTAACCAGGTTCGGCAAGAGACCCAGTACTTC.

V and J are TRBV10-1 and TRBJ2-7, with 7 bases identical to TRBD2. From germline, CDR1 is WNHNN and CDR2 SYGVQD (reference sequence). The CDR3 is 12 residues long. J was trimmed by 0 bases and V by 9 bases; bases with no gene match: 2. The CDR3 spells CASGDYSYEQYF. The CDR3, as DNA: TGCGCCAGTGGGGACTACTCCTACGAGCAGTACTTC.

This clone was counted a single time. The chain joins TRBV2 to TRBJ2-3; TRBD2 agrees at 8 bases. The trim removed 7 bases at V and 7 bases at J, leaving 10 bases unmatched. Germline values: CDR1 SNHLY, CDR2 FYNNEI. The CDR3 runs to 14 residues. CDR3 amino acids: CASTPDTSGHTQYF. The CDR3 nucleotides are TGTGCCAGCACTCCAGATACTAGCGGACATACGCAGTATTTT.

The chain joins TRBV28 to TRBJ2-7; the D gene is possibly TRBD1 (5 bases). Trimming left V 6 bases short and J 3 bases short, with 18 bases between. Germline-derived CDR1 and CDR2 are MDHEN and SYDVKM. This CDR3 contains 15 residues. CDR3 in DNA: TGTGCCAGCAGACTACAGGTAGGCTCCAACTACGAGCAGTACTTC. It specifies CASRLQVGSNYEQYF.

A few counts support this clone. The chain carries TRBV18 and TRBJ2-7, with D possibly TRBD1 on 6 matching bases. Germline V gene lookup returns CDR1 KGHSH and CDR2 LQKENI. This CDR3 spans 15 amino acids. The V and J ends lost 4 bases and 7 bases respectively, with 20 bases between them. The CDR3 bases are TGTGCCAGCTCACACCGGGACACTGCGAAACGGGAGCAGTACTTC. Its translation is CASSHRDTAKREQYF.

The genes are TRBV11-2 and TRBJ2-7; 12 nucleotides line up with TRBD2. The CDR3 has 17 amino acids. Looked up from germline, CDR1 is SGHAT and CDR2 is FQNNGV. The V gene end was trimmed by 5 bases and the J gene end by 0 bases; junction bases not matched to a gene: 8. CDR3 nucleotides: TGTGCCAGCAGCGACCAGAGACTAGCGGGGGTCTCCTACGAGCAGTACTTC. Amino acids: CASSDQRLAGVSYEQYF.

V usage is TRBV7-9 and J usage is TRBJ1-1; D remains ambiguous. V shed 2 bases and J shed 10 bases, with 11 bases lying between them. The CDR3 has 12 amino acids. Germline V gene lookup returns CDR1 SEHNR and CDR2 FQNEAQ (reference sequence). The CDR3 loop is CASSLRELRAFF. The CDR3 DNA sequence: TGTGCCAGCAGCTTAAGGGAGTTAAGAGCTTTCTTT. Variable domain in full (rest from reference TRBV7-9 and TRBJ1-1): DTGVSQNPRHKITKRGQNVTFRCDPISEHNRLYWYRQTLGQGPEFLTYFQNEAQLEKSRLLSDRFSAERPKGSFSTLEIQRTEQGDSAMYLCASSLRELRAFFGQGTRLTVV.

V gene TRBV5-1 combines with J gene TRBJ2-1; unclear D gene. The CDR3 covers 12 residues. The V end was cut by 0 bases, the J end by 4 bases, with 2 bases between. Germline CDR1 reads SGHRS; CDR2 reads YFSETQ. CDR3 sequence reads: CASSLAYNEQFF. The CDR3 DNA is TGCGCCAGCAGCTTGGCGTACAATGAGCAGTTCTTC.

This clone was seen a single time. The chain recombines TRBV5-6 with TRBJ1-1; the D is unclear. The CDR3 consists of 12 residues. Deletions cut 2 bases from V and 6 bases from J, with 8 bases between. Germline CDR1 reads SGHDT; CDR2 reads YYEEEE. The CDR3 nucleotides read TGTGCCAGCAGCTTACTTCGTTCTGAAGCTTTCTTT. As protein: CASSLLRSEAFF.

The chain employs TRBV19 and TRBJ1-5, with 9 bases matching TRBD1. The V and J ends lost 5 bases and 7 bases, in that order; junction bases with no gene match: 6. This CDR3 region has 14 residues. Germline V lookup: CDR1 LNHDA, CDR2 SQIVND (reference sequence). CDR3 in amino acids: CASSGRTGEQPQHF. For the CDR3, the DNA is TGTGCCAGTAGTGGTCGGACAGGGGAGCAGCCCCAGCATTTT. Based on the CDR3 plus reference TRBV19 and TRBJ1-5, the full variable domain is DGGITQSPKYLFRKEGQNVTLSCEQNLNHDAMYWYRQDPGQGLRLIYYSQIVNDFQKGDIAEGYSVSREKKESFPLTVTSAQKNPTAFYLCASSGRTGEQPQHFGDGTRLSIL.